The text below deals with one T cell receptor beta chain. Its target is unknown. These data originate in a study of shared clonotypes between healthy human individuals. Study outcomes and limitations: Among the subsets, naive ones generally showed larger estimated richness than memory ones.

CDR1 SGHDT and CDR2 YYEEEE come from the germline V gene. Trimming took off 4 bases at V and 2 bases at J, with 9 bases between the two ends. CDR3 length: 14 residues. The naive CD8 subset, CD45RO-negative cells positively selected for CCR7, excluded terminally differentiated effector memory CD45RA+ cells. Data came from immunoSEQ multiplex PCR; TCRdb stores just in-frame clones and leaves some out. Of hundreds of thousands of clones detected, 92% appear once; the ten largest clones hold nearly 25%. The sample consisted of naive CD8+ T cells sorted from blood. The sequence was obtained from a man aged 25 to 45 in good health. This rearrangement joins TRBV5-6 to TRBJ2-2; no reliable D call. This CDR3 reads CASSQDSNTGELFF. The CDR3 DNA is TGTGCCAGCAGCCAAGACTCCAACACCGGGGAGCTGTTTTTT.